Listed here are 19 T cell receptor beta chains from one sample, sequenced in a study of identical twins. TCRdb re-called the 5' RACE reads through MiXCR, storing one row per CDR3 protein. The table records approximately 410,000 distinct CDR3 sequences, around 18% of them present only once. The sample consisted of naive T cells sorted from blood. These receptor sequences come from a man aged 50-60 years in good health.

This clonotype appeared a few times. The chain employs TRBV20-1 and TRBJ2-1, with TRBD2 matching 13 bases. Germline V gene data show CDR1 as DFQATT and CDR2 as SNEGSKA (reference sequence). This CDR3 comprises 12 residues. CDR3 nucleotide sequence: TGCAGGGGGACTAGCGGGAACAATGAGCAGTTCTTC. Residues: CRGTSGNNEQFF.

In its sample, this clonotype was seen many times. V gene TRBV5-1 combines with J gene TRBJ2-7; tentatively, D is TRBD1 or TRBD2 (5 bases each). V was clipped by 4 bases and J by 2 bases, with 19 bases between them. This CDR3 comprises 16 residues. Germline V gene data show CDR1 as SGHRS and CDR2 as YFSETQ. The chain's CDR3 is CASSTNLRDATYEQYF. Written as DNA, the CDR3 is TGCGCCAGCAGCACCAACCTCCGGGACGCAACCTACGAGCAGTACTTC.

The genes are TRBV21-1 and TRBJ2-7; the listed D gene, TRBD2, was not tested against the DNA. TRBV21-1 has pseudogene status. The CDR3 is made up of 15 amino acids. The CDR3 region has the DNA TGTGCCAGCAGCAAAGGCCCTAGCGGTCCCTACGAGCAGTACTTC. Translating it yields CASSKGPSGPYEQYF.

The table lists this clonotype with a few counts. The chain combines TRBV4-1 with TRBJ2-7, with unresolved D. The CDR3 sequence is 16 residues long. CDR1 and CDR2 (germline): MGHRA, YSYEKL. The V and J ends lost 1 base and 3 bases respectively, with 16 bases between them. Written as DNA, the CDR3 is TGCGCCAGCAGCCAAGGGTTTGGCGGCGCAAGCTACGAGCAGTACTTC. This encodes CASSQGFGGASYEQYF.

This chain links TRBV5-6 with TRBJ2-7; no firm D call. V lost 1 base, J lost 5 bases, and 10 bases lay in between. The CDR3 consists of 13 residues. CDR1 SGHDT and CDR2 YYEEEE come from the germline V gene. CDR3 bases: TGTGCCAGCAGCTTGACCCTAAACGACGAGCAGTACTTC. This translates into CASSLTLNDEQYF.

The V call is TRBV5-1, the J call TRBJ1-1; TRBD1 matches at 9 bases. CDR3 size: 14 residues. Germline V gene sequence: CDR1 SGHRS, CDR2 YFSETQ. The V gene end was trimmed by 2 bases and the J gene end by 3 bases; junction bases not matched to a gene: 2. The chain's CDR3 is CASSLQGAYTEAFF. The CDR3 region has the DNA TGCGCCAGCAGCTTACAGGGGGCGTACACTGAAGCTTTCTTT.

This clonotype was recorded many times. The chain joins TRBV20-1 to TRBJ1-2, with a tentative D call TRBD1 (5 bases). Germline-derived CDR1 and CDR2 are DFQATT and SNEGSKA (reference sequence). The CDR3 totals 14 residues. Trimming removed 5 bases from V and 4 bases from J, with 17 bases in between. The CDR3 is CSAALNPGTYGYTF. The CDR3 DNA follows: TGCAGTGCTGCGCTAAATCCCGGGACCTATGGCTACACCTTC.

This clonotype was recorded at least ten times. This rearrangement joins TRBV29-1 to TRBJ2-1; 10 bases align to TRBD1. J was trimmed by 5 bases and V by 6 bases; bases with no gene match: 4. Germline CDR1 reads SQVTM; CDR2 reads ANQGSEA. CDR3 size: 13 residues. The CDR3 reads CSVDRGENNEQFF. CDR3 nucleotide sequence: TGCAGCGTGGACAGGGGGGAAAACAATGAGCAGTTCTTC.

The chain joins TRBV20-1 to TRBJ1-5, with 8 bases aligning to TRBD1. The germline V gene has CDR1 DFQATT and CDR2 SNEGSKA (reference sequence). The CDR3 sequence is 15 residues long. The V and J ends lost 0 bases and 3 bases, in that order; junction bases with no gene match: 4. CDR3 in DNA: TGCAGTGCTAGAGATCGGGACAGGCCCAATCAGCCCCAGCATTTT. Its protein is CSARDRDRPNQPQHF.

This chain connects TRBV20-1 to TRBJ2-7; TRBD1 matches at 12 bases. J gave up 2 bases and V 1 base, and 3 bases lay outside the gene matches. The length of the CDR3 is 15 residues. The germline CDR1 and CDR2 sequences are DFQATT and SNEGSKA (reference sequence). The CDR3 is CSARAGTGGTYEQYF. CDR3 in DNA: TGCAGTGCTAGAGCCGGGACAGGGGGCACCTACGAGCAGTACTTC.

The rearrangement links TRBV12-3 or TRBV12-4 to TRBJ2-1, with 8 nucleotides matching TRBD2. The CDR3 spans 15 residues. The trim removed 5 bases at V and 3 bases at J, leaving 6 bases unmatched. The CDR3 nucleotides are TGTGCCAGCAGTCGTAGCGGGGCGGGCTACAATGAGCAGTTCTTC. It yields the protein CASSRSGAGYNEQFF.

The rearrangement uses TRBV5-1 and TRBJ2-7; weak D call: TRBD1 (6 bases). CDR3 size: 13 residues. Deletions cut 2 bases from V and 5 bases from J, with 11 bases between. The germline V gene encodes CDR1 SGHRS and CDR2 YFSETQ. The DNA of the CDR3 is TGCGCCAGCAGCTTAGGGGGAACCAACGAGCAGTACTTC. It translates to CASSLGGTNEQYF.

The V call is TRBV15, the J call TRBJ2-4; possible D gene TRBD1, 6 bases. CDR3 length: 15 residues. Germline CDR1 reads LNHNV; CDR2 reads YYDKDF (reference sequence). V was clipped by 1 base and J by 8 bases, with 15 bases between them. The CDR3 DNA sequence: TGTGCCACCAGCAGAGTACAGGGAGCCTCGGACATTCAGTACTTC. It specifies CATSRVQGASDIQYF.

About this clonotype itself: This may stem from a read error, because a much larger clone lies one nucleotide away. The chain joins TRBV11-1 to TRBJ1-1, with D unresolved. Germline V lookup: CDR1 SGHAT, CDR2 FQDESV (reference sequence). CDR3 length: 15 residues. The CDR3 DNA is TGTGCCGGCAGCTTAGAAGTGACCATGAACACTGAAGCTTTCTTT. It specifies CAGSLEVTMNTEAFF.

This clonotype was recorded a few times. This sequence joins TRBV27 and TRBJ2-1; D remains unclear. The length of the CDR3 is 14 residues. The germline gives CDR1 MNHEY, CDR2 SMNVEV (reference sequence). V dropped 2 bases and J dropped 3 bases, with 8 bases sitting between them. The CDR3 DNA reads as TGTGCCAGCAGTTTAGAGTCAGGCTACAATGAGCAGTTCTTC. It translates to CASSLESGYNEQFF.

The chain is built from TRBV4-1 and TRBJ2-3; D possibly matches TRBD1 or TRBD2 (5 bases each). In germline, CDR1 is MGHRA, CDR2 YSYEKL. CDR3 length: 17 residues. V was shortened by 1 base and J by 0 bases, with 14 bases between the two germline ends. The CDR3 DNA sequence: TGCGCCAGCAGCCAAGGTCCCGGGACGGGGAGCACAGATACGCAGTATTTT. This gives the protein CASSQGPGTGSTDTQYF.

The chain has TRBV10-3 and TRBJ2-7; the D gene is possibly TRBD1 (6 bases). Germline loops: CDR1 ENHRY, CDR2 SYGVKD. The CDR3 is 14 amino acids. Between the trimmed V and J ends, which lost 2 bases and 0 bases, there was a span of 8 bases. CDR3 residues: CAISEGRGSYEQYF. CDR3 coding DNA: TGTGCCATCAGTGAGGGCAGGGGCTCCTACGAGCAGTACTTC.

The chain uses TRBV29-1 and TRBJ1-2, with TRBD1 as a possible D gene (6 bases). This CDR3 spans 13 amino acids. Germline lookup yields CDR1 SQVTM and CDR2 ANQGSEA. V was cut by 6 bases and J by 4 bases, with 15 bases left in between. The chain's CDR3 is CSVYREFGYGYTF. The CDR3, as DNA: TGCAGCGTCTACAGGGAATTTGGCTATGGCTACACCTTC.

This chain's CDR3 is CASSRTTVSYANTGELFF. The CDR3 nucleotides read TGTGCCAGCTCGCGAACTACAGTATCCTACGCGAACACCGGGGAGCTGTTTTTT. This sequence joins TRBV18 and TRBJ2-2; no clear D gene. Germline V CDR1 and CDR2: KGHSH, LQKENI. This CDR3 comprises 18 residues. Trimming took 6 bases from V and 0 from J, leaving 20 bases between them.